Below, 26 T cell receptor beta chains from the same sample are listed, as sequenced in a study of regulatory T cells in long-lasting Graves disease. Time point: newly diagnosed GD, antithyroid drugs for less than 3 months. Generation of the TCR library employed RNA extracted from PBMCs. Construction of the TCR beta libraries employed iRepertoire HTBI primers in conjunction with Arm-PCR of CDR3 regions. A single record per CDR3 protein comes from TCRdb applying MiXCR to the multiplex PCR reads. The top ten hold about a quarter of the sample, which has 420,000 or so distinct CDR3 sequences, about a sixth seen once. These sequences were also reported in another study, on T cells in Graves' hyperthyroidism and ophthalmopathy.

Sequenced material: peripheral blood mononuclear cells (PBMCs), taken at new diagnosis, from a patient treated with antithyroid drugs. Source of these receptors: a woman aged 18-30 years with Graves disease.

This clonotype was counted between two and nine times. V and J are TRBV20-1 and TRBJ2-7, with 10 bases that match TRBD2. The CDR3 covers 15 residues. J was trimmed by 2 bases and V by 0 bases; bases with no gene match: 4. In germline, CDR1 is DFQATT, CDR2 SNEGSKA (reference sequence). DNA of the CDR3: TGCAGTGCTAGAGATCCGGGACTAGCGCCCTACGAGCAGTACTTC. Amino acids: CSARDPGLAPYEQYF.

In this sample, this clonotype turned up a few times. The J gene is TRBJ1-5, the V gene TRBV7-8; no definite D call. Trimming left V 2 bases short and J 1 base short, with 15 bases between. Germline lookup yields CDR1 SGHVS and CDR2 FQNEAQ. The CDR3 runs to 17 residues. The CDR3 sequence is CASSLFSGRRSNQPQHF. CDR3 nucleotide sequence: TGTGCCAGCAGCTTATTCTCAGGCAGGAGGAGCAATCAGCCCCAGCATTTT.

On this clonotype itself: Without the conserved terminal phenylalanine or tryptophan, this CDR3 likely stems from a read error. The chain joins TRBV6-2 or TRBV6-3 to TRBJ2-1; 11 bases are shared with TRBD2. Germline CDR1 and CDR2: MNHEY and SVGEGT. The CDR3 loop spans 19 amino acids. The ends lost 5 bases at V and 4 bases at J; junction bases unmatched: 16. The CDR3 loop is CASSHKNKRTSGPYNEQFL. CDR3 coding DNA: TGTGCCAGCAGTCACAAAAACAAGAGGACTAGCGGGCCTTACAATGAGCAGTTCCTC.

The genes are TRBV7-3 and TRBJ2-3; 7 bases fit TRBD1. V was pared by 4 bases and J by 2 bases, with 6 bases of the junction left unmatched. The CDR3 spans 15 residues. In germline, CDR1 is SGHTA, CDR2 FQGTGA. The CDR3 region is CASSSDRANTDTQYF. For the CDR3, the DNA is TGTGCCAGCAGCTCCGACAGGGCTAACACAGATACGCAGTATTTT.

Only a few counts were recorded for this clonotype. V usage is TRBV5-5 and J usage is TRBJ2-7; 12 bases map to TRBD2. Trimming took 4 bases from V and 5 from J; bases not matched to a gene: 10. The CDR3 consists of 16 residues. The V gene's germline CDR1 is SGHKS and CDR2 YYEKEE (reference sequence). The CDR3 nucleotides are TGTGCCAGCAGCGCGGACCTAGCGGGAGGGTCCCACGAGCAGTACTTC. Amino acid sequence: CASSADLAGGSHEQYF.

This clonotype has just a few counts. The chain employs TRBV15 and TRBJ1-5; D uncertain. V lost 7 bases to trimming and J lost 6 bases, with 19 bases between them. Looked up from germline, CDR1 is LNHNV and CDR2 is YYDKDF (reference sequence). This CDR3 comprises 15 residues. The CDR3 loop is CATNFGHGPVQPQHF. The CDR3 DNA follows: TGTGCCACCAATTTCGGCCACGGGCCGGTTCAGCCCCAGCATTTT.

Ten or more counts support this clonotype. V and J are TRBV28 and TRBJ1-4; 7 bases agree with TRBD1. Germline CDR1 MDHEN, CDR2 SYDVKM. The CDR3 loop spans 15 amino acids. V lost 4 bases and J lost 8; bases outside the gene matches: 10. This CDR3 is CASSSTGTVFEKLFF. For the CDR3, the DNA is TGTGCCAGCAGTTCTACCGGGACAGTCTTCGAAAAACTGTTTTTT.

The sample holds many counts of this clonotype. The J gene is TRBJ2-7, the V gene TRBV11-2, with 14 bases identical to TRBD2. The CDR3 sequence is 17 residues long. Germline CDR1 SGHAT, CDR2 FQNNGV. J gave up 8 bases and V 6 bases, and 15 bases lay outside the gene matches. The CDR3 here is CASRSISGLAGDRQQYF. The CDR3 bases are TGTGCCAGCAGATCCATTTCGGGACTAGCGGGAGATAGGCAGCAGTACTTC.

This sequence joins TRBV4-1 and TRBJ2-1; D gene uncertain. Deletions cut 0 bases from V and 3 bases from J, with 9 bases between. This CDR3 spans 15 amino acids. Germline assignment: CDR1 MGHRA and CDR2 YSYEKL. Here the CDR3 DNA reads TGCGCCAGCAGCCAAGAGCCCTGGATCTACAATGAGCAGTTCTTC. This gives the protein CASSQEPWIYNEQFF.

At least ten counts were recorded for this clonotype. V is TRBV3-1 and J is TRBJ2-5; tentatively, D is TRBD1 (5 bases). CDR1 is LGHDT, CDR2 YNNKEL, per germline (reference sequence). This CDR3 is 16 amino acids long. With 2 bases removed from V and 5 bases from J, the gap between germline ends came to 18 bases. The CDR3: CASSQTEVRRAETQYF. The CDR3 bases are TGTGCCAGCAGCCAAACAGAGGTTCGCAGGGCGGAGACCCAGTACTTC.

As to this clonotype: With a much larger clone just one base away, this may be a read error. The V gene is TRBV25-1, the J gene TRBJ2-1; a possible D gene is TRBD1 (5 bases). There are 12 residues in the CDR3. V shed 6 bases and J shed 7 bases, with 10 bases lying between them. Germline V CDR1 and CDR2: MGHDK, SYGVNS. CDR3 residues: CASRTEANEQFF. CDR3 in DNA: TGTGCCAGCAGGACAGAGGCGAATGAGCAGTTCTTC.

This clonotype was detected many times. CDR3 sequence reads: CSVGAGASPGAFF. The CDR3 region has the DNA TGCAGCGTTGGGGCGGGGGCGTCCCCTGGGGCTTTCTTT. The chain combines TRBV29-1 with TRBJ1-1, with D maybe TRBD1 (6 bases). This CDR3 is built from 13 residues. V lost 4 bases to trimming and J lost 11 bases, with 20 bases between them. CDR1 is SQVTM and CDR2 is ANQGSEA in the germline V gene.

This clonotype was observed a handful of times. The rearrangement uses TRBV9 and TRBJ1-5; 11 bases match TRBD1. CDR3 size: 15 residues. V was clipped by 0 bases and J by 5 bases; unmatched bases: 1. Germline V lookup: CDR1 SGDLS, CDR2 YYNGEE. Written as DNA, the CDR3 is TGTGCCAGCAGCGTAGAGGGACAGGGGGATCAGCCCCAGCATTTT. Translated, it gives CASSVEGQGDQPQHF.

Turning to this clonotype: Since a much larger clone is just one base distant, this may be a read error. The rearrangement uses TRBV10-3 and TRBJ1-5; possibly TRBD1 for D (6 bases). The CDR3 covers 14 residues. Deletions cut 3 bases from V and 5 bases from J, with 11 bases between. Germline V CDR1 and CDR2: ENHRY, SYGVKD. CDR3 coding DNA: TGTGCCATCAGTGAAGGACAGTACGATCAGCCCCAGCATTTT. Its protein is CAISEGQYDQPQHF.

This clonotype was seen many times. This chain joins TRBV28 and TRBJ2-7, with D unresolved. CDR3 length equals 18 residues. The germline gives CDR1 MDHEN, CDR2 SYDVKM. V was trimmed by 0 bases and J by 5 bases, leaving 23 bases between them. The CDR3 DNA is TGTGCCAGCAGTTTATGGGCTATAGGGAAGGGCCGGAAACACGAGCAGTACTTC. Its protein is CASSLWAIGKGRKHEQYF. The whole variable domain, filled in from reference TRBV28 and TRBJ2-7, reads DVKVTQSSRYLVKRTGEKVFLECVQDMDHENMFWYRQDPGLGLRLIYFSYDVKMKEKGDIPEGYSVSREKKERFSLILESASTNQTSMYLCASSLWAIGKGRKHEQYFGPGTRLTVT.

This chain connects TRBV5-1 to TRBJ1-1; the D is unclear. Germline V lookup: CDR1 SGHRS, CDR2 YFSETQ. V lost 3 bases to trimming and J lost 1 base, with 10 bases between them. This CDR3 has 14 amino acids. The CDR3 nucleotides are TGCGCCAGCAGCTCGGATGTAGGGAACACTGAAGCTTTCTTT. It codes for CASSSDVGNTEAFF. Combining the CDR3 with reference TRBV5-1 and TRBJ1-1 gives the whole variable domain KAGVTQTPRYLIKTRGQQVTLSCSPISGHRSVSWYQQTPGQGLQFLFEYFSETQRNKGNFPGRFSGRQFSNSRSEMNVSTLELGDSALYLCASSSDVGNTEAFFGQGTRLTVV.

This clonotype was seen a handful of times. At one boundary the junction diverges from the germline segment, which might be a read error. The rearrangement joins TRBV2 to TRBJ2-7, with 13 bases lining up with TRBD2. The length of the CDR3 is 18 residues. Germline CDR1 and CDR2: SNHLY and FYNNEI. CDR3 nucleotides: TGTGCCAGCAGTGAATTTATCGGGACTAGCGGGATTTCCTACGAGCAGCACTTC. As protein: CASSEFIGTSGISYEQHF.

This chain uses TRBV6-2 or TRBV6-3 with TRBJ1-5; D not certain. Germline-derived CDR1 and CDR2 are MNHEY and SVGEGT. Trimming removed 5 bases at V and 0 bases at J, with 14 bases between. The CDR3 covers 16 residues. The CDR3 reads CASSPSGQSSNQPQHF. The DNA for the CDR3 is TGTGCCAGCAGTCCCTCCGGTCAGTCTAGCAATCAGCCCCAGCATTTT.

This clonotype has a count of ten or more. The V and J genes are TRBV12-3 or TRBV12-4 and TRBJ2-7, with a weak D call TRBD1 (5 bases). The CDR3 length is 20 residues. Trimming left V 5 bases short and J 2 bases short, with 31 bases between. The CDR3 DNA sequence: TGTGCCAGCAGTCCAAACCGGAGCCCAGACAGCTACGGTCTAACCTACGAGCAGTACTTC. Translation gives CASSPNRSPDSYGLTYEQYF.

As to this clonotype: A much larger clonotype is one base distant, so this may be a read error. V usage is TRBV20-1 and J usage is TRBJ2-5; TRBD2 is a possible D gene (6 bases). CDR3 length: 12 amino acids. CDR1 is DFQATT, CDR2 SNEGSKA, per germline (reference sequence). V was trimmed by 5 bases and J by 1 base, leaving 8 bases between them. CDR3 amino acids: CSAGGAQETQYF. For the CDR3, the DNA is TGCAGTGCTGGCGGGGCCCAAGAGACCCAGTACTTC.

The genes are TRBV27 and TRBJ2-1; D is undetermined. Per the germline V gene, CDR1 is MNHEY and CDR2 is SMNVEV (reference sequence). CDR3 length equals 15 residues. Trimming pared 3 bases from V and 7 bases from J, leaving 16 bases between. This chain's CDR3 is CASSFRRARTNEQFF. As DNA, the CDR3 is TGTGCCAGCAGTTTCAGAAGGGCCCGCACTAATGAGCAGTTCTTC.

This clonotype was seen a single time. The chain employs TRBV5-6 and TRBJ2-3, with 9 bases identical to TRBD2. CDR3 length: 15 amino acids. With 0 bases clipped from V and 5 bases from J, the junction kept 4 bases outside the gene matches. Germline CDR1 SGHDT, CDR2 YYEEEE. CDR3 protein: CASSLVASGVDTQYF. In nucleotides, the CDR3 is TGTGCCAGCAGCTTGGTCGCTAGCGGGGTAGATACGCAGTATTTT.

Concerning this clonotype itself: A read error is possible here, since a much larger clone lies one base away. The chain employs TRBV7-2 and TRBJ1-1; the D gene is possibly TRBD1 (5 bases). This CDR3 spans 16 amino acids. Trimming shortened V by 5 bases and J by 7 bases, and 23 bases separated the two germline ends. CDR1 is SGHTA and CDR2 is FQGNSA in the germline V gene. Written as DNA, the CDR3 is TGTACCAGCAGCCCATGGTCCTCTCCTAACAGGTTTGAAGCTTTCTTT. Protein product: CTSSPWSSPNRFEAFF.

This clonotype was detected ten times or more. This chain uses TRBV24-1 with TRBJ2-2; no clear D gene. The CDR3 has 14 amino acids. Trimming cost V 7 bases and J 5 bases, with 13 bases left between them. Germline V gene data show CDR1 as KGHDR and CDR2 as SFDVKD. The CDR3 DNA is TGTGCCACCAGCGATCGAACCCGAACCGGGGAGCTGTTTTTT. This codes for CATSDRTRTGELFF.

A few counts support this clonotype. The gene calls are TRBV7-9 and TRBJ1-4; unclear D gene. CDR3 length: 11 residues. Between the trimmed V and J ends, which lost 4 bases and 7 bases, there was a span of 4 bases. CDR1 is SEHNR and CDR2 is FQNEAQ in the germline V gene (reference sequence). The CDR3 reads CASSYTEKLFF. The DNA of the CDR3 is TGTGCCAGCAGCTACACTGAAAAACTGTTTTTT.

As for this clonotype: This could be a read error, since a much larger clone is one nucleotide away. The chain employs TRBV5-6 and TRBJ1-2; no clear D. The CDR3 covers 12 residues. CDR1 is SGHDT and CDR2 is YYEEEE in the germline V gene. CDR3 nucleotides: TGTGCCAGCAGCACTGACTTCTATGGCTCCACCTTC. This sequence encodes CASSTDFYGSTF.